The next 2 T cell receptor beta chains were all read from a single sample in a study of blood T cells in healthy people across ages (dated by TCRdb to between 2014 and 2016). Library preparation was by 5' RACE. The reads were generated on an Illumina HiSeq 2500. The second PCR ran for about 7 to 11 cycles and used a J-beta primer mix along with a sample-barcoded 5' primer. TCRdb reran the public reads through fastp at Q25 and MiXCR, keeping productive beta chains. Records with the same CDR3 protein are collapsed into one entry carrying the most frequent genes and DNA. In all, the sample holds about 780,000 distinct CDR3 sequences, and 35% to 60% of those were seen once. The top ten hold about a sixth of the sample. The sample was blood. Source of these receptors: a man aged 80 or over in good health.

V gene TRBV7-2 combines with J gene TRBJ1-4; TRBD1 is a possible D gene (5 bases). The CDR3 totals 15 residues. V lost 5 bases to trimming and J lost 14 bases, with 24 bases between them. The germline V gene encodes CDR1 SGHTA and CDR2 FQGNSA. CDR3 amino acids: CASSPSPLTATRLFF. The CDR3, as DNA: TGTGCCAGCAGCCCTAGCCCCTTGACAGCGACTAGGCTGTTTTTT.

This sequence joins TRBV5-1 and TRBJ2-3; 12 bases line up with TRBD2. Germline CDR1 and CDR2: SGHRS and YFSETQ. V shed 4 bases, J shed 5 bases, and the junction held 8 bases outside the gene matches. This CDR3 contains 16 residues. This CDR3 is CASSARTSGKGDTQYF. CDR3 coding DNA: TGCGCCAGCAGCGCGAGGACTAGCGGGAAAGGAGATACGCAGTATTTT.